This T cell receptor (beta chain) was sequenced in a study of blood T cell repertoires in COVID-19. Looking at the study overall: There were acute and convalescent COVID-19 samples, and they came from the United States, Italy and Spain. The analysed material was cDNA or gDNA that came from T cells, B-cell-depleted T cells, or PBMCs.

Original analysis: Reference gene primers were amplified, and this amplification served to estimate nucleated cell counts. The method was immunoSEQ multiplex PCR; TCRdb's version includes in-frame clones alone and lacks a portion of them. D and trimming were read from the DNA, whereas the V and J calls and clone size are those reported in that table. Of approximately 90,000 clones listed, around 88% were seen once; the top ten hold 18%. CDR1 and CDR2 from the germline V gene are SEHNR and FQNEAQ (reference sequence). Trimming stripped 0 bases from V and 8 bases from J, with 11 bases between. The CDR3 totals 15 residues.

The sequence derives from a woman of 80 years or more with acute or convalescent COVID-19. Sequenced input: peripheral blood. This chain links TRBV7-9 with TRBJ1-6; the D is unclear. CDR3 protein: CASSLAQGGYSPLHF. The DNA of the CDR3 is TGTGCCAGCAGCTTAGCACAAGGCGGTTATTCACCCCTCCACTTT.